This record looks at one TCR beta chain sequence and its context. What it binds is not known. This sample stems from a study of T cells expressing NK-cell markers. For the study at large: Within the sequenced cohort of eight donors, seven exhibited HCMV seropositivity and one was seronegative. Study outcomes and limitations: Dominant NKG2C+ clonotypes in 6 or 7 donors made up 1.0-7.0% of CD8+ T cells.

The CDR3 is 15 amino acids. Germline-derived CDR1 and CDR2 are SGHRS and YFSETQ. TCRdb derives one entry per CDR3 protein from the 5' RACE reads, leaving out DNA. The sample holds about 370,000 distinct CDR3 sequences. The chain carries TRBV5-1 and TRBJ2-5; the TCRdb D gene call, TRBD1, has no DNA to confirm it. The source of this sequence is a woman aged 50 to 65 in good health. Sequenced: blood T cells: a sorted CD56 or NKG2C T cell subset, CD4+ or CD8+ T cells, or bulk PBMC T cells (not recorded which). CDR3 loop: CASSLDSTPQTAQYF. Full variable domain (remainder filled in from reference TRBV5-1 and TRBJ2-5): KAGVTQTPRYLIKTRGQQVTLSCSPISGHRSVSWYQQTPGQGLQFLFEYFSETQRNKGNFPGRFSGRQFSNSRSEMNVSTLELGDSALYLCASSLDSTPQTAQYFGPGTRLLVL.